This T cell receptor beta chain emerged from a study of blood T cell repertoires in COVID-19. Participants' own reports of clinical history determined their cohort assignment. Symptom resolution, clearance, or two negative PCRs marked the recovered donors of Cohort 3. Per the germline V gene, CDR1 is SGHKS and CDR2 is YYEKEE (reference sequence). V lost 3 bases to trimming and J lost 5 bases; unmatched junction nucleotides: 3. This CDR3 region has 14 residues. Assay used: immunoSEQ multiplex PCR; TCRdb lists only in-frame clones, some missing. The sample consists of approximately 290,000 clones, approximately 83% of them appearing once.

The V gene is TRBV5-5, the J gene TRBJ1-1; 11 bases are shared with TRBD1. Sequenced sample: PBMCs or T cells enriched from blood (not recorded which). This TCR came from a woman aged 25-40 years who had recovered from COVID-19. The CDR3 nucleotides read TGTGCCAGCAGCTGGACAGGGGGCCGGACTGAAGCTTTCTTT. Amino acids: CASSWTGGRTEAFF. The full variable domain, rest sourced from reference TRBV5-5 and TRBJ1-1, is DAGVTQSPTHLIKTRGQQVTLRCSPISGHKSVSWYQQVLGQGPQFIFQYYEKEERGRGNFPDRFSARQFPNYSSELNVNALLLGDSALYLCASSWTGGRTEAFFGQGTRLTVV.